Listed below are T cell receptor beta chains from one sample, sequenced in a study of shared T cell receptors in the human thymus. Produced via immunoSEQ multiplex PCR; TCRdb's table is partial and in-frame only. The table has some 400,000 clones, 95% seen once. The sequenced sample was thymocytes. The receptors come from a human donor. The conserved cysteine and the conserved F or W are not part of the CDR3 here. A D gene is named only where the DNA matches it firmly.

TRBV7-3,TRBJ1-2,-,ASSPGLPLILDGYT
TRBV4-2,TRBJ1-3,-,ASSQDGLAIY
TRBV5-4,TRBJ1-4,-,ASSFRGLNEKLF
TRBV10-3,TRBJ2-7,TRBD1,AISESPPKDRGREQY
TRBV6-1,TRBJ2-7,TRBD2,ASTSSGEGGYEQY
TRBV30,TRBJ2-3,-,AWSRGSSTDTQY
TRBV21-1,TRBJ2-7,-,ASSKDLTYEQY
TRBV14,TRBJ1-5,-,ASSQDGWSPQH
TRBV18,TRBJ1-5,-,ASSPRAAYSNQPQH
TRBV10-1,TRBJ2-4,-,ASSESKPVELAKNIQY
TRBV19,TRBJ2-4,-,ATRRGWRRGNIAKNIQY
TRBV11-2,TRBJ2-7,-,ASTSTGVDSSDEQY
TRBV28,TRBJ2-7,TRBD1,ASRPTGSYEQY
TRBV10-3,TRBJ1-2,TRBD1,AIRPGQGYGYT
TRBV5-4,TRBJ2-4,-,ASSDQGAHSN
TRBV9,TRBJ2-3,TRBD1,ASSARTGQTSTDTQY
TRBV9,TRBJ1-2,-,ASSGSTGHYGYT
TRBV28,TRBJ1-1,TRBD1,ASSRDRGRTEAF
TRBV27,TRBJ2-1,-,ATLQGSGRRSSYNEQF
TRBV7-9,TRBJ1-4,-,ASSLVDPVATNEKLF
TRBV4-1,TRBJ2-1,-,ASSQEAVLTLYNEQF
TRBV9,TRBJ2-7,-,ASTRSPDLWHYEQY
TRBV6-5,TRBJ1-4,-,ASRKTATNEKLF
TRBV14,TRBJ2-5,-,ASSPRYLGRKTQY
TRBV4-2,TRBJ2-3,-,ASSQATQRGCRGSTDTQY
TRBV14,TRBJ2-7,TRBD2,ASSPNWTSTDEQY
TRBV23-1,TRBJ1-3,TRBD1,ASSFRGWGQGNHNSGNTIY
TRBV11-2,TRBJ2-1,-,ASSLGHRTEHYNEQF
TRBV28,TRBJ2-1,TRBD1,ASSLKTGTGPNYNEQF
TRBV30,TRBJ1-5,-,AWSVTFDQSQH